This entry is about one TCR beta chain. Its antigen is currently unknown. This CDR3 is 16 amino acids long. Trimming shortened V by 5 bases and J by 0 bases, and 16 bases separated the two germline ends. Germline V gene lookup returns CDR1 MDHEN and CDR2 SYDVKM. Assay used: immunoSEQ multiplex PCR; TCRdb lists only in-frame clones, some missing. This table has tens of thousands of clones, about nine tenths appearing once. This record comes from a study of T cell responses to AZD1222 COVID-19 vaccine. Study-wide results and limits: With two AZD1222 doses given, Spike-specific TCR breadth and depth both rose. A mostly white British donor set with more females was recruited, and clonal diversity was possibly underestimated. Repertoire samples came only from after the peak T cell response.

This chain links TRBV28 with TRBJ1-1; tentative D call: TRBD1 (5 bases). This specimen was peripheral blood, taken 28 days after the second AZD1222 dose. The sequence was collected from an adult who received the AZD1222 COVID-19 vaccine. This CDR3 is CASSPQGRRLNTEAFF. The CDR3 DNA reads TGTGCCAGCAGTCCCCAGGGCAGAAGGCTGAACACTGAAGCTTTCTTT.